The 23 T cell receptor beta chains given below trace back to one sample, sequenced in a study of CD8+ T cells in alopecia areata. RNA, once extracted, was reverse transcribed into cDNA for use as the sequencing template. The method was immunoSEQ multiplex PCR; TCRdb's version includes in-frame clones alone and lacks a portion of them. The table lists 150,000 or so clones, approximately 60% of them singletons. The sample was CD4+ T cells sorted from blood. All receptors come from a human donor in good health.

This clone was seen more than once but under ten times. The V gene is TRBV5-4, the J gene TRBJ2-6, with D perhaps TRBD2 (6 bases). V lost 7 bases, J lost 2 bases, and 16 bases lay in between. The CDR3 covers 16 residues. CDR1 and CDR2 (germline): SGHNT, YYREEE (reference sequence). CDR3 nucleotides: TGTGCCAGCGAACACAACAGGAGGGCTGGGGCCAACGTCCTGACTTTC. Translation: CASEHNRRAGANVLTF.

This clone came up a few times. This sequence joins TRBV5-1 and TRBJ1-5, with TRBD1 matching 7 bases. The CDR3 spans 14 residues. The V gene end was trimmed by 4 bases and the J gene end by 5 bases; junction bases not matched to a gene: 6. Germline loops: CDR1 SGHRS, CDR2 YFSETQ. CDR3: CASSPGTEDQPQHF. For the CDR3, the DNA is TGCGCCAGCAGCCCCGGGACAGAGGATCAGCCCCAGCATTTT. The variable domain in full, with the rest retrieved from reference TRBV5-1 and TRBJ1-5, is KAGVTQTPRYLIKTRGQQVTLSCSPISGHRSVSWYQQTPGQGLQFLFEYFSETQRNKGNFPGRFSGRQFSNSRSEMNVSTLELGDSALYLCASSPGTEDQPQHFGDGTRLSIL.

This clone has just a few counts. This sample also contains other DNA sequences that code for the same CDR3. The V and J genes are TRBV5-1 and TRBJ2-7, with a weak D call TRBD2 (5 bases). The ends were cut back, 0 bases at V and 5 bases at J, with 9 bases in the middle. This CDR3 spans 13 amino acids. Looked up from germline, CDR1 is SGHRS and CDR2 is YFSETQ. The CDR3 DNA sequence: TGCGCCAGCAGCTTGGGCCACGGGGACGAGCAGTACTTC. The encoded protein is CASSLGHGDEQYF.

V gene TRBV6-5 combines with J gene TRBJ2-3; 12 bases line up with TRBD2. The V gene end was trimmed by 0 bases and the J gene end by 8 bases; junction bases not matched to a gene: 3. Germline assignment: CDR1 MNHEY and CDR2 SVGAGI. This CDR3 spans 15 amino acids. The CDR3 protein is CASSYSSSGRVTQYF. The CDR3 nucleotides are TGTGCCAGCAGTTACTCGTCTAGCGGGAGGGTTACGCAGTATTTT.

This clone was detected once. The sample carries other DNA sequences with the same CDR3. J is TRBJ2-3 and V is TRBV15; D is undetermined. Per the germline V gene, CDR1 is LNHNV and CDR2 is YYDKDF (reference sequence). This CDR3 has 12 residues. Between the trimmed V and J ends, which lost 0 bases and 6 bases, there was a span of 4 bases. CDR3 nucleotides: TGTGCCACCAGCAGAGAAACTGATACGCAGTATTTT. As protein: CATSRETDTQYF.

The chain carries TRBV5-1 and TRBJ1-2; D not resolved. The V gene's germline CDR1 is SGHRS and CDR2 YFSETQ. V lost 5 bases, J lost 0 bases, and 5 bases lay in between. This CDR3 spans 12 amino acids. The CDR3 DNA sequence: TGCGCCAGCAGAAACACTAACTATGGCTACACCTTC. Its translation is CASRNTNYGYTF.

The CDR3 sequence is CASSLKGPPGEKLFF. The CDR3 DNA reads TGCGCCAGCAGCTTGAAGGGACCCCCGGGTGAAAAACTGTTTTTT. The chain combines TRBV5-1 with TRBJ1-4, with D tentatively TRBD1 (5 bases). CDR3 length: 15 residues. Trimming removed 1 base from V and 7 bases from J, with 14 bases in between. Germline lookup yields CDR1 SGHRS and CDR2 YFSETQ.

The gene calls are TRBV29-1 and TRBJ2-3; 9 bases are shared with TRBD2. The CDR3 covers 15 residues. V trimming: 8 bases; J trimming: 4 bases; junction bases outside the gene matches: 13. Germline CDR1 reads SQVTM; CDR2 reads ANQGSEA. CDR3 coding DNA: TGCAGCACCTGCCCGCGGGAGGGCCTCGCAGATACGCAGTATTTT. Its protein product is CSTCPREGLADTQYF.

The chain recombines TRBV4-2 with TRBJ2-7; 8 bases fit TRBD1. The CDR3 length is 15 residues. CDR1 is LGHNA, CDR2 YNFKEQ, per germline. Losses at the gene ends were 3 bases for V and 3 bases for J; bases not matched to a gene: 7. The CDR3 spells CASSHGGQAIYEQYF. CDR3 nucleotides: TGTGCCAGCAGCCACGGGGGACAGGCAATCTACGAGCAGTACTTC.

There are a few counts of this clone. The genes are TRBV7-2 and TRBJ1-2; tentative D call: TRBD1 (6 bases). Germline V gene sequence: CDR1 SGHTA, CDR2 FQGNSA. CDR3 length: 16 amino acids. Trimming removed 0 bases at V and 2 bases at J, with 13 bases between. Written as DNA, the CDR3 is TGTGCCAGCAGCTTAGCAGGGGGGCTGGAGAACTATGGCTACACCTTC. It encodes CASSLAGGLENYGYTF.

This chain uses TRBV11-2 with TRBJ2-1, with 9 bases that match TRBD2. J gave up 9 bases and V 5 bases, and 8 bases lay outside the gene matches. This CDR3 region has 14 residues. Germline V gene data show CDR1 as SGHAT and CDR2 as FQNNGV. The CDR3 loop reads CASSPGLAFPEQFF. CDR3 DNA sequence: TGTGCCAGCAGCCCGGGACTAGCTTTTCCTGAGCAGTTCTTC.

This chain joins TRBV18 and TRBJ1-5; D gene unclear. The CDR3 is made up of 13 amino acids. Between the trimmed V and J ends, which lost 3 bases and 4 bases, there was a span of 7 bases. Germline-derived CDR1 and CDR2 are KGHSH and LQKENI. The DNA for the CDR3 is TGTGCCAGCTCACCCTCCGGGAATCAGCCCCAGCATTTT. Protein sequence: CASSPSGNQPQHF.

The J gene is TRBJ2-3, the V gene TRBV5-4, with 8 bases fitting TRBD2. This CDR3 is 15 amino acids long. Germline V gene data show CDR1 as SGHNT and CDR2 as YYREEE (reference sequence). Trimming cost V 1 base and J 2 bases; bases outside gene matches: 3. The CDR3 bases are TGTGCCAGCAGCTTGAGACTAGCGATCACAGATACGCAGTATTTT. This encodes CASSLRLAITDTQYF.

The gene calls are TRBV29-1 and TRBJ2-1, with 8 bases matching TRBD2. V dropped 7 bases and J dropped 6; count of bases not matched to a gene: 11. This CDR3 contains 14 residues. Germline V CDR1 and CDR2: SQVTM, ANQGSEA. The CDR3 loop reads CSAGGDQGINEQFF. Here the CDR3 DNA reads TGCAGCGCGGGGGGGGACCAGGGAATCAATGAGCAGTTCTTC.

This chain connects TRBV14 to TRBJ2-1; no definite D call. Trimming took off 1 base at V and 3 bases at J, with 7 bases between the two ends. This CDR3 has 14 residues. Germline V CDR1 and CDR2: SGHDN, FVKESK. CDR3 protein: CASSQGVGYNEQFF. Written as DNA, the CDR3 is TGTGCCAGCAGCCAAGGTGTCGGCTACAATGAGCAGTTCTTC.

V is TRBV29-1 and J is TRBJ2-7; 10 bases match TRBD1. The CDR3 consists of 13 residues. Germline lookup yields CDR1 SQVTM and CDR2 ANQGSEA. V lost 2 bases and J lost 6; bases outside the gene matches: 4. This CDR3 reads CSVERDRGSEQYF. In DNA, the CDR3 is TGCAGCGTTGAAAGGGACAGGGGCTCCGAGCAGTACTTC.

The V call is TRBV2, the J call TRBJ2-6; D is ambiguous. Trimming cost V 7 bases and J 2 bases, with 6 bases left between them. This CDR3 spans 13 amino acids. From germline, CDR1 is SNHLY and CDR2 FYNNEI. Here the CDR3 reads CASTFTGANVLTF. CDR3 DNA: TGTGCCAGCACCTTCACTGGGGCCAACGTCCTGACTTTC.

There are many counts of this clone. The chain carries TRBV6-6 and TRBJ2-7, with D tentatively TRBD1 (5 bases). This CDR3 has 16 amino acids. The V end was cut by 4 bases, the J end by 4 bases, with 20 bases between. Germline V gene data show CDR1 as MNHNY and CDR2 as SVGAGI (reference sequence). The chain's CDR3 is CASSSKVRDRGYEQYF. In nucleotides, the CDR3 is TGTGCCAGCAGTTCCAAGGTCCGTGACAGAGGATACGAGCAGTACTTC.

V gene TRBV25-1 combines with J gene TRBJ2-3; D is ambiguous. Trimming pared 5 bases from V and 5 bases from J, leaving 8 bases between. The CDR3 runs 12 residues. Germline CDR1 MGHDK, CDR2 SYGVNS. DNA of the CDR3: TGTGCCAGCAGTCTCCACGGAGATACGCAGTATTTT. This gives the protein CASSLHGDTQYF.

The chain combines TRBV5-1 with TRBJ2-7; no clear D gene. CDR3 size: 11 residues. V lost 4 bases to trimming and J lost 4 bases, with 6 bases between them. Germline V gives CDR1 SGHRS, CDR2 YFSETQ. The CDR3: CASSLHYEQYF. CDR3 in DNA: TGCGCCAGCAGCCTACATTACGAGCAGTACTTC.

In DNA, the CDR3 is TGCGCCAGCAGCTTGGTAACAGGGGAAAGTGGCTACACCTTC. This sequence encodes CASSLVTGESGYTF. The chain is built from TRBV5-1 and TRBJ1-2, with 7 positions matching TRBD1. V gave up 0 bases and J gave up 7 bases; unmatched junction bases: 6. The length of the CDR3 is 14 residues. Germline assignment: CDR1 SGHRS and CDR2 YFSETQ.

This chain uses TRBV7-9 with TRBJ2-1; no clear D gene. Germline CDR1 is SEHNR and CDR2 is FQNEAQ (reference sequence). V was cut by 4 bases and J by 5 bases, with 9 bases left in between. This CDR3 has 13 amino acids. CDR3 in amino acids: CASSSDQNNEQFF. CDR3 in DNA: TGTGCCAGCAGCTCGGACCAAAACAATGAGCAGTTCTTC.

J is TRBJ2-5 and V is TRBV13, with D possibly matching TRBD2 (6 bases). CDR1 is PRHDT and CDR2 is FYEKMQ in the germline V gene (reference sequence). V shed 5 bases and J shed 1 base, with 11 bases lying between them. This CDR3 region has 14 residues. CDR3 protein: CASSPMGGQETQYF. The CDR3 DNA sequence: TGTGCCAGCAGCCCCATGGGAGGCCAAGAGACCCAGTACTTC.